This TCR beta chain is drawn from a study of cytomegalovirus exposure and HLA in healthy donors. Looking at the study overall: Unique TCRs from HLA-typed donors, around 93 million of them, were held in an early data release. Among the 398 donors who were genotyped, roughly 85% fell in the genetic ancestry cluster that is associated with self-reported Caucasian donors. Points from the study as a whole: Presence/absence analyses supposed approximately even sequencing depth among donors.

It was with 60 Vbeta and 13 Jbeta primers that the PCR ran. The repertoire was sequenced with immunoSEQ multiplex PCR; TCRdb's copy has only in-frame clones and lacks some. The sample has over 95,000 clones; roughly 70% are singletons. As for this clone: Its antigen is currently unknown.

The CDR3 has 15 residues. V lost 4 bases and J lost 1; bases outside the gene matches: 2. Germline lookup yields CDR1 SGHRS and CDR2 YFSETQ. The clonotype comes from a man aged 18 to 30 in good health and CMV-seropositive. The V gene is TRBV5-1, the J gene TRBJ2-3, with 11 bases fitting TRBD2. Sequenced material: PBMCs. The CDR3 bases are TGCGCCAGCAGCCAACTAGCGGGGGGCACAGATACGCAGTATTTT. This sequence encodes CASSQLAGGTDTQYF. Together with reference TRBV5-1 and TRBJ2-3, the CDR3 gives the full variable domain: KAGVTQTPRYLIKTRGQQVTLSCSPISGHRSVSWYQQTPGQGLQFLFEYFSETQRNKGNFPGRFSGRQFSNSRSEMNVSTLELGDSALYLCASSQLAGGTDTQYFGPGTRLTVL.